This TCR beta chain is from a study of human T cells and chemical hapten exposure. Study-level background: Sensitization used 2% DPC on roughly 2 cm by roughly 2 cm upper inner arm skin.

The CDR3 extends over 15 amino acids. CDR1 and CDR2 (germline): SGHTA, FQGTGA. V was pared by 5 bases and J by 7 bases, with 8 bases of the junction left unmatched. TCRdb re-derived calls from the RACE reads in MiXCR, one entry per CDR3 protein. Of 110,000 to 150,000 distinct CDR3 sequences listed, over 9.5% are singletons. Only a few counts were recorded for this clonotype. Time point described: patch test 2, 6 weeks after DPC sensitization. Treatment meaning: therapeutic diphenylcyclopropenone sensitization with weekly scalp DPC. V and J are TRBV7-3 and TRBJ2-1; 10 bases align to TRBD2. The specimen comprised whole blood, sampled in connection with sensitization to the hapten diphenylcyclopropenone (DPC). The TCR was taken from a woman aged 50 to 65 with alopecia areata. Some clones in this sample may be carry-over from other donors' samples. The CDR3 loop is CASSPGLATGNEQFF. The DNA for the CDR3 is TGTGCCAGCAGCCCGGGACTAGCGACGGGGAATGAGCAGTTCTTC. Supplemented by reference TRBV7-3 and TRBJ2-1, the full variable domain reads GAGVSQTPSNKVTEKGKYVELRCDPISGHTALYWYRQSLGQGPEFLIYFQGTGAADDSGLPNDRFFAVRPEGSVSTLKIQRTERGDSAVYLCASSPGLATGNEQFFGPGTRLTVL.